This TCR beta chain was observed in a study of blood T cell repertoires in COVID-19. TCRdb's table, derived via immunoSEQ multiplex PCR, lists solely in-frame clones and lacks some. The sample includes about 360,000 clones, more than 70% seen only once; the top ten take about 1.5%. Germline CDR1 and CDR2: MNHEY and SVGAGI. The CDR3 runs to 12 residues. The V and J ends lost 5 bases and 7 bases, in that order; junction bases with no gene match: 5. The chain carries TRBV6-5 and TRBJ2-7; 7 bases are shared with TRBD1. The clonotype comes from a man aged 30 to 39 who had recovered from COVID-19. Sequenced: PBMCs or T cells enriched from blood (not recorded which). CDR3 coding DNA: TGTGCCAGCAGTCTACAGGGGTGGGAGCAGTACTTC. It specifies CASSLQGWEQYF.